These 21 T cell receptor beta chains share one sample of origin, sequenced in a study of T-cell reconstitution after alpha-beta-depleted transplantation in children. The library targeted TCRbeta and was prepared with unique molecular identifiers. Each CDR3 protein is one row after TCRdb ran MiXCR on the PCR reads. Among around 180,000 distinct CDR3 sequences listed, over 8.5% were seen once. The sample here was PBMCs, taken before TCRalphabeta/CD19-depleted stem cell transplant. The receptors derive from a boy aged 2 to 9 with acute myeloid leukemia, due to receive a stem cell transplant.

Ten or more counts support this clonotype. The V and J genes are TRBV4-1 and TRBJ1-1; TRBD1 might be the D (5 bases). Germline CDR1 is MGHRA and CDR2 is YSYEKL. Trimming removed 2 bases at V and 1 base at J, with 14 bases between. This CDR3 has 16 residues. This CDR3 is CASSQTTWQGNTEAFF. DNA for the CDR3: TGCGCCAGCAGCCAAACGACTTGGCAGGGGAACACTGAAGCTTTCTTT.

This clonotype was detected ten times or more. J is TRBJ2-3 and V is TRBV2; the D gene is possibly TRBD2 (5 bases). Trimming cost V 7 bases and J 8 bases, with 16 bases left between them. CDR1 SNHLY and CDR2 FYNNEI come from the germline V gene. This CDR3 is built from 13 residues. CDR3 in amino acids: CASTWAPRGTQYF. The DNA of the CDR3 is TGTGCCAGCACTTGGGCCCCCCGGGGTACGCAGTATTTT.

This clonotype was seen at least ten times. The rearrangement links TRBV6-1 to TRBJ2-7; a possible D gene is TRBD1 (6 bases). V lost 0 bases, J lost 0 bases, and 9 bases lay in between. The CDR3 has 15 amino acids. Per germline, CDR1 MNHNS and CDR2 SASEGT. Here the CDR3 DNA reads TGTGCCAGCAGTGAAGCGGCGACAGGCTCCTACGAGCAGTACGTC. Translated, it gives CASSEAATGSYEQYV.

This clonotype was seen at least ten times. The chain recombines TRBV24-1 with TRBJ1-5; D call uncertain. Germline CDR1 is KGHDR and CDR2 is SFDVKD. V lost 0 bases, J lost 5 bases, and 22 bases lay in between. This CDR3 is 19 amino acids long. Here the CDR3 reads CATSDLKNRDSDGDQPQHF. CDR3 bases: TGTGCCACCAGTGATTTGAAGAACCGGGATTCCGACGGGGATCAGCCCCAGCATTTT.

There are many counts of this clonotype. The chain has TRBV6-1 and TRBJ1-1; possible D gene TRBD1, 6 bases. CDR3 length: 15 residues. Trimming stripped 5 bases from V and 0 bases from J, with 13 bases between. CDR1 MNHNS and CDR2 SASEGT come from the germline V gene. CDR3 DNA sequence: TGTGCCAGCAGTCCCCTCACAGGGATGAACACTGAAGCTTTCTTT. This codes for CASSPLTGMNTEAFF.

This clonotype was recorded many times. V usage is TRBV7-2 and J usage is TRBJ1-5; perhaps TRBD1 as D (5 bases). Deletions cut 5 bases from V and 0 bases from J, with 17 bases between. This CDR3 region has 17 residues. The V gene's germline CDR1 is SGHTA and CDR2 FQGNSA. This CDR3 is CASSPYGGGFSNQPQHF. CDR3 in DNA: TGTGCCAGCAGCCCCTACGGCGGGGGGTTTAGCAATCAGCCCCAGCATTTT.

This clonotype was recorded at least ten times. V and J are TRBV18 and TRBJ2-7, with unresolved D. The CDR3 length is 13 residues. V lost 6 bases, J lost 7 bases, and 16 bases lay in between. Germline V CDR1 and CDR2: KGHSH, LQKENI. The CDR3 is CASSLTTVGEQYV. CDR3 in DNA: TGTGCCAGCTCCTTGACAACGGTCGGAGAGCAGTACGTC.

This clonotype was picked up a small number of times. The genes are TRBV19 and TRBJ2-7; D unclear. Trimming removed 6 bases from V and 2 bases from J, with 14 bases in between. The CDR3 contains 14 residues. CDR1 LNHDA and CDR2 SQIVND come from the germline V gene (reference sequence). The CDR3: CASSRDTLPYEQYF. DNA of the CDR3: TGTGCCAGTAGCCGCGACACTTTACCCTACGAGCAGTACTTC.

There are many counts of this clonotype. J is TRBJ2-7 and V is TRBV27; D is uncertain. Trimming stripped 5 bases from V and 6 bases from J, with 23 bases between. Germline-derived CDR1 and CDR2 are MNHEY and SMNVEV (reference sequence). This CDR3 comprises 16 residues. The CDR3 DNA reads as TGTGCCAGCAGTCCTGGGGTAGCTCGACTTAGGCGCGAGCAGTACTTC. It translates to CASSPGVARLRREQYF.

This clonotype is labeled as medium-sized. The gene calls are TRBV12-3 or TRBV12-4 and TRBJ2-7; D perhaps matches TRBD2 (6 bases). Trimming shortened V by 5 bases and J by 7 bases, and 18 bases separated the two germline ends. This CDR3 spans 14 amino acids. The CDR3: CASSPGLGVWEQYF. The CDR3 DNA sequence: TGTGCCAGCAGTCCGGGACTGGGAGTGTGGGAGCAGTACTTC.

This clonotype was recorded many times. The J gene is TRBJ2-6, the V gene TRBV11-2; TRBD1 agrees at 8 bases. From germline, CDR1 is SGHAT and CDR2 FQNNGV. The J segment lost 0 bases and the V segment lost 5 bases, leaving 9 bases of the junction unmatched. This CDR3 is 18 amino acids long. CDR3 nucleotide sequence: TGTGCCAGCAGCCAAGGGACAGGCGCCGGCTCTGGGGCCAACGTCCTGACTTTC. Translation gives CASSQGTGAGSGANVLTF.

This clonotype was observed many times. The gene calls are TRBV4-2 and TRBJ2-1, with 7 bases aligning to TRBD2. Germline V CDR1 and CDR2: LGHNA, YNFKEQ. Trimming removed 0 bases from V and 5 bases from J; junction bases left unmatched: 7. The length of the CDR3 is 16 residues. The DNA of the CDR3 is TGTGCCAGCAGCCAAGACCCAGCGGGGATTCACAATGAGCAGTTCTTC. This sequence encodes CASSQDPAGIHNEQFF.

This clonotype was observed at least ten times. This chain links TRBV4-1 with TRBJ1-1; TRBD1 matches 7 bases. V was pared by 3 bases and J by 3 bases, with 4 bases of the junction left unmatched. The CDR3 runs 14 residues. Germline assignment: CDR1 MGHRA and CDR2 YSYEKL. The CDR3 spells CASSHRQGYTEAFF. Written as DNA, the CDR3 is TGCGCCAGCAGCCACCGACAGGGCTACACTGAAGCTTTCTTT.

This clonotype was observed many times. The DNA of the CDR3 is TGCAGCGTCTCCCCGGGGGCGGGCAATCAGCCCCAGCATTTT. Its translation: CSVSPGAGNQPQHF. This chain joins TRBV29-1 and TRBJ1-5; tentative D call: TRBD1 (6 bases). V lost 6 bases to trimming and J lost 2 bases, with 14 bases between them. CDR1 SQVTM and CDR2 ANQGSEA come from the germline V gene. The CDR3 totals 14 residues.

This clonotype was detected ten times or more. This chain uses TRBV20-1 with TRBJ2-5; 9 bases align to TRBD2. Germline assignment: CDR1 DFQATT and CDR2 SNEGSKA (reference sequence). The V gene end was trimmed by 0 bases and the J gene end by 2 bases; junction bases not matched to a gene: 7. The CDR3 totals 16 residues. The CDR3 protein is CSARDLASGMQETQYF. The CDR3 nucleotides are TGCAGTGCTAGAGATCTGGCTAGCGGGATGCAAGAGACCCAGTACTTC.

The V gene is TRBV13, the J gene TRBJ2-7; 7 positions match TRBD2. J lost 2 bases, V lost 0 bases, and 4 bases had no gene match. The CDR3 is 15 amino acids. The germline V gene encodes CDR1 PRHDT and CDR2 FYEKMQ (reference sequence). This CDR3 reads CASSLGRGTTYEQYF. DNA of the CDR3: TGTGCCAGCAGCTTAGGCCGAGGGACTACCTACGAGCAGTACTTC.

This clonotype was seen many times. The chain recombines TRBV25-1 with TRBJ1-1; D is undetermined. The CDR3 is 15 residues long. Germline CDR1 and CDR2: MGHDK and SYGVNS. The V and J ends lost 0 bases and 1 base respectively, with 9 bases between them. The CDR3 nucleotides are TGTGCCAGCAGTGAATACGGTTTTGGGAACACTGAAGCTTTCTTT. Its translation: CASSEYGFGNTEAFF.

The table lists this clonotype with many counts. This sequence joins TRBV6-5 and TRBJ2-1; D perhaps matches TRBD2 (5 bases). The CDR3 sequence is 15 residues long. Germline V gives CDR1 MNHEY, CDR2 SVGAGI. V lost 2 bases, J lost 8 bases, and 16 bases lay in between. As DNA, the CDR3 is TGTGCCAGCAGTTACGACCGGACTCCCCTCCATGAGCAGTTCTTC. This translates into CASSYDRTPLHEQFF.

This clonotype was detected a few times. The CDR3 DNA follows: TGTGCCAGCAGGGCCGGGACAGCTGACAATGAGCAGTTCTTC. It specifies CASRAGTADNEQFF. The J gene is TRBJ2-1, the V gene TRBV2; 7 positions match TRBD1. The CDR3 extends over 14 amino acids. The trim removed 6 bases at V and 5 bases at J, leaving 7 bases unmatched. Germline V gene lookup returns CDR1 SNHLY and CDR2 FYNNEI.

This clonotype was seen many times. The chain couples TRBV5-5 to TRBJ2-5, with 9 bases matching TRBD2. V trimming: 2 bases; J trimming: 1 base; junction bases outside the gene matches: 3. Germline CDR1 and CDR2: SGHKS and YYEKEE (reference sequence). This CDR3 spans 15 amino acids. This chain's CDR3 is CASSFLAGIQETQYF. The DNA of the CDR3 is TGTGCCAGCAGCTTTCTAGCGGGGATCCAAGAGACCCAGTACTTC.

This clonotype was seen at least ten times. The chain has TRBV7-2 and TRBJ1-1, with 8 nucleotides matching TRBD1. The germline V gene encodes CDR1 SGHTA and CDR2 FQGNSA. Unmatched junction bases numbered 8, after V lost 10 bases and J lost 1 base. CDR3 length: 14 amino acids. CDR3 region: CATEVTGGNTEAFF. In DNA, the CDR3 is TGTGCCACCGAGGTCACAGGGGGGAACACTGAAGCTTTCTTT.